This TCR beta chain was identified in a study of cytomegalovirus exposure and HLA in healthy donors. Both 60 Vbeta primers and 13 Jbeta primers went into the PCR. Using immunoSEQ multiplex PCR, the repertoire was profiled, and TCRdb retains in-frame clones only, with some absent. The data show roughly 130,000 clones, 75% to 85% seen once. The CDR3 is 14 amino acids. Germline CDR1 is LGHNA and CDR2 is YSLEER. Trimming left V 2 bases short and J 0 bases short, with 4 bases between. The chain couples TRBV4-3 to TRBJ1-4; D is unresolved. This TCR was sampled from a male donor in good health and CMV-seropositive. What was sequenced was PBMCs. The CDR3 spells CASSQLSTNEKLFF. CDR3 bases: TGCGCCAGCAGCCAACTTTCAACTAATGAAAAACTGTTTTTT.